What follows are 13 T cell receptor beta chains derived from one specimen sequenced in a study of long-term antiretroviral therapy in people with HIV. The authors ran the immunoSEQ assay, v3.0, at survey level. Using immunoSEQ multiplex PCR, the repertoire was profiled, and TCRdb retains in-frame clones only, with some absent. The profile shows tens of thousands of clones, 82% of them singletons. The source material was unsorted PBMCs, sampled 0.5 years after starting antiretroviral therapy. The receptors come from a man between 18 and 35 years old with HIV.

V usage is TRBV7-9 and J usage is TRBJ2-2, with D possibly TRBD2 on 6 matching bases. The CDR3 sequence is 13 residues long. Trimming removed 9 bases at V and 3 bases at J, with 11 bases between. CDR1 is SEHNR, CDR2 FQNEAQ, per germline (reference sequence). For the CDR3, the DNA is TGTGCCAGAGGGCGGGGCGACACCGGGGAGCTGTTTTTT. It specifies CARGRGDTGELFF.

This rearrangement joins TRBV4-1 to TRBJ1-1; D ambiguous. This CDR3 is built from 16 residues. V was clipped by 2 bases and J by 5 bases, with 18 bases between them. Germline lookup yields CDR1 MGHRA and CDR2 YSYEKL. The CDR3 sequence: CASSQTRTDPGTEAFF. The CDR3 DNA sequence: TGCGCCAGCAGCCAAACCAGGACGGACCCGGGGACTGAAGCTTTCTTT.

This chain uses TRBV5-6 with TRBJ1-1; maybe TRBD1 (5 bases). Germline V gives CDR1 SGHDT, CDR2 YYEEEE. CDR3 length equals 14 residues. The V end was cut by 4 bases, the J end by 6 bases, with 16 bases between. The CDR3 coding sequence is TGTGCCAGCAGCCCATATCAGGGCTTCGCTGAAGCTTTCTTT. It yields the protein CASSPYQGFAEAFF.

This chain joins TRBV28 and TRBJ1-5; no definite D call. Germline V lookup: CDR1 MDHEN, CDR2 SYDVKM. V was pared by 2 bases and J by 3 bases, with 8 bases between. The CDR3 sequence is 14 residues long. The CDR3 is CASSLMRDNQPQHF. CDR3 bases: TGTGCCAGCAGTTTAATGCGCGACAATCAGCCCCAGCATTTT.

This clone was observed a single time. The chain has TRBV7-9 and TRBJ1-1, with a possible D match to TRBD1 (6 bases). Per germline, CDR1 SEHNR and CDR2 FQNEAQ (reference sequence). This CDR3 is 14 amino acids long. V lost 2 bases and J lost 3, with 10 bases in between. CDR3: CASSLLGADTEAFF. CDR3 nucleotide sequence: TGTGCCAGCAGCTTACTGGGGGCAGACACTGAAGCTTTCTTT.

The DNA for the CDR3 is TGTGCCAGCAGCGTAATCTCCCTAGCCTCCTACGAGCAGTACTTC. This codes for CASSVISLASYEQYF. V gene TRBV7-2 combines with J gene TRBJ2-7, with a possible D match to TRBD2 (5 bases). Trimming removed 5 bases at V and 0 bases at J, with 14 bases between. CDR1 SGHTA and CDR2 FQGNSA come from the germline V gene. This CDR3 contains 15 residues. The entire variable domain, with the rest obtained from reference TRBV7-2 and TRBJ2-7, is as follows: GAGVSQSPSNKVTEKGKDVELRCDPISGHTALYWYRQSLGQGLEFLIYFQGNSAPDKSGLPSDRFSAERTGGSVSTLTIQRTQQEDSAVYLCASSVISLASYEQYFGPGTRLTVT.

The chain is built from TRBV2 and TRBJ2-2, with TRBD2 as a possible D gene (6 bases). This CDR3 has 11 residues. CDR1 and CDR2 (germline): SNHLY, FYNNEI. Trimming took 6 bases from V and 7 from J, leaving 6 bases between them. In DNA, the CDR3 is TGTGCCAGCAGGGGGGGCGGGGAGCTGTTTTTT. Amino acid sequence: CASRGGGELFF.

This chain connects TRBV19 to TRBJ1-5, with D tentatively TRBD1 (6 bases). Germline V gives CDR1 LNHDA, CDR2 SQIVND (reference sequence). The CDR3 contains 16 residues. Trimming removed 6 bases at V and 4 bases at J, with 19 bases between. This CDR3 reads CASREILQGLNQPQHF. The CDR3 bases are TGTGCCAGTAGAGAAATTCTTCAGGGGTTGAATCAGCCCCAGCATTTT. Full variable domain (remainder filled in from reference TRBV19 and TRBJ1-5): DGGITQSPKYLFRKEGQNVTLSCEQNLNHDAMYWYRQDPGQGLRLIYYSQIVNDFQKGDIAEGYSVSREKKESFPLTVTSAQKNPTAFYLCASREILQGLNQPQHFGDGTRLSIL.

The V and J genes are TRBV11-2 and TRBJ2-4, with no clear D. The CDR3 is made up of 16 amino acids. V lost 5 bases, J lost 0 bases, and 14 bases lay in between. The germline V gene encodes CDR1 SGHAT and CDR2 FQNNGV. The CDR3 DNA reads as TGTGCCAGCAGCCAGTACATTAACCTAGCCAAAAACATTCAGTACTTC. Translating gives CASSQYINLAKNIQYF. Variable domain in full (rest from reference TRBV11-2 and TRBJ2-4): EAGVAQSPRYKIIEKRQSVAFWCNPISGHATLYWYQQILGQGPKLLIQFQNNGVVDDSQLPKDRFSAERLKGVDSTLKIQPAKLEDSAVYLCASSQYINLAKNIQYFGAGTRLSVL.

V and J are TRBV7-8 and TRBJ2-7; D call uncertain. Germline V gene lookup returns CDR1 SGHVS and CDR2 FQNEAQ. The CDR3 spans 16 residues. With 5 bases removed from V and 3 bases from J, the gap between germline ends came to 20 bases. The CDR3 is CASSLPSSGSSYEQYF. In DNA, the CDR3 is TGTGCCAGCAGCCTGCCGAGCTCCGGTAGTAGCTACGAGCAGTACTTC.

This sequence joins TRBV4-1 and TRBJ2-7, with unresolved D. The CDR3 covers 14 residues. V was shortened by 8 bases and J by 2 bases, with 16 bases between the two germline ends. Germline V lookup: CDR1 MGHRA, CDR2 YSYEKL. CDR3 bases: TGCGCCAGCCGCTTAGAGGTTTTCGCCTACGAGCAGTACTTC. It translates to CASRLEVFAYEQYF.

The V call is TRBV27, the J call TRBJ2-7; 7 bases map to TRBD1. Germline V gene sequence: CDR1 MNHEY, CDR2 SMNVEV (reference sequence). Losses at the gene ends were 5 bases for V and 1 base for J; bases not matched to a gene: 8. The CDR3 is made up of 15 amino acids. The chain's CDR3 is CASSPGTGVSYEQYF. CDR3 nucleotides: TGTGCCAGCAGTCCTGGTACAGGGGTTTCCTACGAGCAGTACTTC.

This chain uses TRBV29-1 with TRBJ2-1; a possible D gene is TRBD1 (6 bases). The CDR3 extends over 13 amino acids. V shed 2 bases and J shed 3 bases, with 8 bases lying between them. CDR1 and CDR2 (germline): SQVTM, ANQGSEA. CDR3 residues: CSVELDSYNEQFF. CDR3 bases: TGCAGCGTTGAATTGGACAGCTACAATGAGCAGTTCTTC.